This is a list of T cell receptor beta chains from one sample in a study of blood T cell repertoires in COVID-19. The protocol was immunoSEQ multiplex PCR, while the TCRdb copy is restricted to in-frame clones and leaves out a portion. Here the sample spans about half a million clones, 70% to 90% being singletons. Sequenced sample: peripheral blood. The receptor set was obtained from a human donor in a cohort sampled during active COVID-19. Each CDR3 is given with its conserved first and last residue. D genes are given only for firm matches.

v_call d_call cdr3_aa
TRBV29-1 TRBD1 CSVGQGAANEKLFF
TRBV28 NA CASSPGNSGRPQHF
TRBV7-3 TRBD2 CASSPEAGLAGDHNEQFF
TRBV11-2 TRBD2 CASSLGWDWGGEQYF
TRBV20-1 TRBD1 CSASRQGHYNEQFF
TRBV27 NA CASSLSGRYQETQYF
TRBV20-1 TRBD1 CSARGQVNSEQYF
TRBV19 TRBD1 CASTHRGGEEKLFF
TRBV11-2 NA CASSLAAGNYEQYF
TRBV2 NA CASSVNVGANQPQHF
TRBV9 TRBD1 CASSDRTNTGELFF
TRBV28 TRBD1 CASSPEYRGLVGGYTF
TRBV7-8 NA CASSREYEQFF
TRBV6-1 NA CASSEGDPRTRGETQYF
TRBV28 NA CASKLARNTEAFF
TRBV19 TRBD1 CASIGTGHHGYTF
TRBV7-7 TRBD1 CASSLETGDSYEQYF
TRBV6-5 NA CASRGPNQPQHF
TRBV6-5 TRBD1 CASSSTGTGGREQYF
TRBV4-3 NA CASSQESGGGYTF
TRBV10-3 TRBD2 CAIGGSPRELFF
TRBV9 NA CASSVGLPYTDTQYF
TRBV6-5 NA CASKFTNEQFF